One and the same sample provided the 31 T cell receptor beta chains below, sequenced in a study of monozygotic twins with inflammatory bowel disease. TCRdb re-called the 5' RACE reads and catalogs CDR3 proteins one per entry, DNA excluded. The listing records about 160,000 distinct CDR3 sequences. The sequenced sample was blood. The receptors were sampled from a human donor with ulcerative colitis or Crohn's disease, or a healthy co-twin of an affected twin (not recorded which).

The chain recombines TRBV6-5 with TRBJ1-2. The CDR3 has 14 amino acids. Germline V CDR1 and CDR2: MNHEY, SVGAGI. The chain's CDR3 is CASSYQRGNYGYTF.

The chain employs TRBV14 and TRBJ1-6. From germline, CDR1 is SGHDN and CDR2 FVKESK. This CDR3 region has 15 residues. CDR3 region: CASSQTRTANSPLHF.

The chain carries TRBV7-7 and TRBJ2-1; the TCRdb call, TRBD1, lacks DNA for checking. Germline lookup yields CDR1 SSHAT and CDR2 FNYEAQ (reference sequence). There are 15 residues in the CDR3. The chain's CDR3 is CASSPGSGDEGEQFF.

The chain recombines TRBV9 with TRBJ1-1; TCRdb returns TRBD1, unconfirmable since there is no DNA. The length of the CDR3 is 14 residues. The germline gives CDR1 SGDLS, CDR2 YYNGEE. CDR3 residues: CASSVGHGNTEAFF.

This rearrangement joins TRBV29-1 to TRBJ2-1; TCRdb returns TRBD1, unconfirmable since there is no DNA. The germline gives CDR1 SQVTM, CDR2 ANQGSEA. This CDR3 contains 14 residues. This CDR3 is CSAPPGSSYNEQFF.

J is TRBJ1-2 and V is TRBV4-3; as DNA is missing, the TRBD1 call by TCRdb cannot be tested. The CDR3 runs 16 residues. Germline V lookup: CDR1 LGHNA, CDR2 YSLEER. The CDR3 spells CASSQDRVVGGNGYTF.

The chain links TRBV7-8 to TRBJ2-3; no DNA is available, so the TRBD1 call from TCRdb remains unchecked. This CDR3 contains 16 residues. Germline V lookup: CDR1 SGHVS, CDR2 FQNEAQ. The CDR3 loop is CASSSPGQVNTDTQYF.

V usage is TRBV19 and J usage is TRBJ2-5; the TCRdb D gene call, TRBD2, has no DNA to confirm it. Germline CDR1 LNHDA, CDR2 SQIVND (reference sequence). CDR3 size: 14 residues. The CDR3 reads CASSEREVGETQYF.

The chain combines TRBV20-1 with TRBJ2-1; TCRdb's assignment of TRBD2 cannot be checked, as there is no DNA. The germline V gene has CDR1 DFQATT and CDR2 SNEGSKA (reference sequence). The CDR3 is 14 residues long. CDR3 sequence: CSARDSGRWNEQFF.

This rearrangement joins TRBV14 to TRBJ2-3; TCRdb names TRBD2, which stays unverified in the absence of DNA. This CDR3 is built from 14 residues. Germline V lookup: CDR1 SGHDN, CDR2 FVKESK. The CDR3 spells CASRGGLATDTQYF.

The chain links TRBV5-6 to TRBJ1-4; as DNA is missing, the TRBD1 call by TCRdb cannot be tested. The CDR3 sequence is 15 residues long. Germline CDR1 and CDR2: SGHDT and YYEEEE. CDR3 loop: CASSKTGLLNEKLFF.

The chain recombines TRBV6-1 with TRBJ2-1; TCRdb outputs TRBD2, but without DNA this stays unchecked. CDR1 is MNHNS, CDR2 SASEGT, per germline. The length of the CDR3 is 14 residues. This CDR3 reads CASISTSGNNEQFF.

CDR3 region: CASSQRSGQESPNQPQHF. The chain couples TRBV23-1 to TRBJ1-5; TCRdb indicates TRBD1, and absent DNA this call remains unverified. TRBV23-1 is placed among ORFs of uncertain function. The CDR3 covers 18 residues.

This chain links TRBV18 with TRBJ1-2; TCRdb's D call, TRBD1, is unchecked because there is no DNA. The CDR3 has 16 residues. Germline V gene sequence: CDR1 KGHSH, CDR2 LQKENI. This CDR3 is CASSSDPRMGSYGYTF.

The rearrangement joins TRBV20-1 to TRBJ2-6; TCRdb gives TRBD2 as the D gene, but with no DNA this cannot be confirmed. CDR3 length equals 17 residues. Germline V lookup: CDR1 DFQATT, CDR2 SNEGSKA (reference sequence). The CDR3 here is CSARDEGPGAGANVLTF.

This chain links TRBV24-1 with TRBJ2-2; checking the TCRdb D call of TRBD1 is not possible without DNA. From germline, CDR1 is KGHDR and CDR2 SFDVKD. There are 15 residues in the CDR3. This CDR3 is CATSDWDTGTGELFF.

The chain links TRBV7-2 to TRBJ2-7; absent DNA, TCRdb's TRBD2 call cannot be checked. CDR3 length equals 16 residues. Looked up from germline, CDR1 is SGHTA and CDR2 is FQGNSA. The CDR3 region is CASSLARTSGMYEQYF.

The V and J genes are TRBV29-1 and TRBJ1-2; the D call from TCRdb, TRBD1, cannot be confirmed without DNA. This CDR3 has 17 amino acids. CDR1 is SQVTM, CDR2 ANQGSEA, per germline. The CDR3 region is CSVASLTARQSDYGYTF.

The gene calls are TRBV7-2 and TRBJ1-1. CDR3 size: 11 residues. Germline assignment: CDR1 SGHTA and CDR2 FQGNSA. The CDR3 sequence is CASSFTREVFF.

The CDR3 spells CASSPRMLVSTEAFF. J is TRBJ1-1 and V is TRBV18. The CDR3 consists of 15 residues. CDR1 is KGHSH and CDR2 is LQKENI in the germline V gene.

This chain joins TRBV7-2 and TRBJ2-3; TCRdb picks TRBD2, but there is no DNA to check that call. CDR3 length: 16 amino acids. Per germline, CDR1 SGHTA and CDR2 FQGNSA. CDR3 loop: CASSLAGRVGTDTQYF.

The chain joins TRBV7-3 to TRBJ2-3; the D call from TCRdb, TRBD1, cannot be confirmed without DNA. Germline V gene lookup returns CDR1 SGHTA and CDR2 FQGTGA. CDR3 length equals 16 residues. CDR3 sequence reads: CASSLGASILTDTQYF.

This sequence joins TRBV28 and TRBJ2-1. The germline V gene has CDR1 MDHEN and CDR2 SYDVKM. The CDR3 consists of 16 residues. The CDR3 protein is CASSFYFTRMGNEQFF. Full variable domain (missing parts from reference TRBV28 and TRBJ2-1): DVKVTQSSRYLVKRTGEKVFLECVQDMDHENMFWYRQDPGLGLRLIYFSYDVKMKEKGDIPEGYSVSREKKERFSLILESASTNQTSMYLCASSFYFTRMGNEQFFGPGTRLTVL.

The V call is TRBV7-9, the J call TRBJ1-5. Germline V gives CDR1 SEHNR, CDR2 FQNEAQ (reference sequence). The CDR3 runs to 17 residues. The CDR3 protein is CASSFTRHPLANQPQHF.

This chain connects TRBV7-6 to TRBJ2-7; TCRdb indicates TRBD2, and absent DNA this call remains unverified. Per germline, CDR1 SGHVS and CDR2 FNYEAQ. This CDR3 spans 17 amino acids. The CDR3 region is CASSLVRTSGSSYEQYF.

This chain links TRBV6-2 or TRBV6-3 with TRBJ2-1; the TCRdb D gene call, TRBD2, has no DNA to confirm it. The CDR3 is 16 residues long. Germline V gives CDR1 MNHEY, CDR2 SVGEGT. The chain's CDR3 is CASSWLAGGSYNEQFF.

The V and J genes are TRBV28 and TRBJ1-2; the D call of TRBD1 rests on TCRdb alone, since no DNA is present to check it. This CDR3 contains 17 residues. Germline loops: CDR1 MDHEN, CDR2 SYDVKM. The CDR3 region is CASSSTPPTLSSYGYTF.

The chain recombines TRBV25-1 with TRBJ2-1. CDR3 length: 11 residues. Looked up from germline, CDR1 is MGHDK and CDR2 is SYGVNS. The CDR3 sequence is CASSDYNEQFF.

The chain joins TRBV5-1 to TRBJ1-2; TCRdb calls TRBD1, which cannot be checked without DNA. The CDR3 covers 14 residues. Germline V gene data show CDR1 as SGHRS and CDR2 as YFSETQ. CDR3 loop: CASSLDGTGSGYTF. Full variable domain (remainder filled in from reference TRBV5-1 and TRBJ1-2): KAGVTQTPRYLIKTRGQQVTLSCSPISGHRSVSWYQQTPGQGLQFLFEYFSETQRNKGNFPGRFSGRQFSNSRSEMNVSTLELGDSALYLCASSLDGTGSGYTFGSGTRLTVV.

The chain couples TRBV28 to TRBJ2-1; TCRdb returns TRBD1, unconfirmable since there is no DNA. The V gene's germline CDR1 is MDHEN and CDR2 SYDVKM. CDR3 length equals 15 residues. This CDR3 is CASSFRRERNNEQFF.

This chain connects TRBV6-2 or TRBV6-3 to TRBJ2-3; TCRdb reports TRBD2, a call that lacks DNA to check it against. This CDR3 has 13 amino acids. From germline, CDR1 is MNHEY and CDR2 SVGEGT. CDR3 loop: CAPSGNGTDTQYF.